The rows below give T cell receptor beta chains drawn from one sample of a study of glioma-infiltrating T cells. One entry per CDR3 protein results from TCRdb running MiXCR on the multiplex PCR reads. The sample records 400,000 or so distinct CDR3 sequences, roughly 41% being singletons. Specimen: glioma tissue, nonneoplastic brain tissue, or PBMCs (not recorded which). The source is a human donor with low-grade glioma or glioblastoma, undergoing nonglioma brain surgery, or in good health (not recorded which). Each CDR3 is given with its conserved first and last residue. A D gene is named only where the DNA matches it firmly. Size values are once, few and many counts, or a class for expanded clones, and some rows have none.

size: many; V: TRBV6-2/TRBV6-3; D: TRBD1; J: TRBJ1-5; DNA: TGTGCCAGCAGGACCCGGACAGGGGGCTATAGCAATCAGCCCCAGCATTTT; CDR3: CASRTRTGGYSNQPQHF
size: few; V: TRBV6-1; D: NA; J: TRBJ1-5; DNA: TGTGCCAGCAGTCGCCGGGACATGGAGCGTCAGCCCCAGCATTTT; CDR3: CASSRRDMERQPQHF
size: few; V: TRBV6-6; D: NA; J: TRBJ2-4; DNA: TGTGCCAGCAGTTATACAAGGGATGCCAAAAACATTCAGTACTTC; CDR3: CASSYTRDAKNIQYF
size: NA; V: TRBV2; D: TRBD1; J: TRBJ1-1; DNA: TGTGCCAGCAGTCCGGACAGGGGGCGAGGTGAAGCTTTCTTT; CDR3: CASSPDRGRGEAFF
size: NA; V: TRBV4-3; D: TRBD2; J: TRBJ2-7; DNA: TGCGCCAGCAGCCAAGGTGGGACTAGAAACGAGCAGTACTTC; CDR3: CASSQGGTRNEQYF
size: many; V: TRBV7-2; D: TRBD1; J: TRBJ2-3; DNA: TGTGCCAGCAGACCGAGGACAGGGAAACACACAGATACGCAGTATTTT; CDR3: CASRPRTGKHTDTQYF
size: once; V: TRBV4-1; D: TRBD2; J: TRBJ2-1; DNA: TGCGCCAGCAGCCATGATGGACTAGCGGGAGCCAATGAGCAGTTCTTC; CDR3: CASSHDGLAGANEQFF
size: few; V: TRBV7-9; D: NA; J: TRBJ2-7; DNA: TGTGCCAGCAGCCGCCGTCTGGGCAGGTGGGATTACGAGCAGTACTTC; CDR3: CASSRRLGRWDYEQYF
size: NA; V: TRBV7-8; D: TRBD1; J: TRBJ1-5; DNA: TGTGCCAGCAGCCGGGACAGGGAAATTCAGCCCCAGCATTTT; CDR3: CASSRDREIQPQHF
size: many; V: TRBV25-1; D: TRBD2; J: TRBJ2-5; DNA: TGTGCCAGCAGTGAATATCGAGTAGCGGGAGTGCCGGAGACCCAGTACTTC; CDR3: CASSEYRVAGVPETQYF